This T cell receptor (beta chain) was profiled in a study of T cells after yellow fever vaccination. Study-level results: Repertoires sorted by FACS could include abundant clonotypes that are contaminants from the bulk population. A large majority of primary-vaccination clones showed up again after the booster (96% CD4, 75% to 90% CD8).

The germline V gene has CDR1 MRHNA and CDR2 SNTAGT. Trimming removed 2 bases from V and 4 bases from J; junction bases left unmatched: 9. The CDR3 has 17 amino acids. A word on this clonotype: Its antigen is still unknown.

A 5'RACE template-switching step, the method used to make TCR cDNA, added a universal primer site and UMIs. TCRdb reanalysed the 5' RACE reads using MiXCR and keeps one entry per CDR3 protein. Of roughly 500,000 distinct CDR3 sequences listed, roughly 19% are singletons. The source material was PBMCs, sampled 15 days after the yellow fever booster vaccination. This clonotype was sampled from a man younger than 40 who received the YFV17D yellow fever vaccine. V gene TRBV6-4 combines with J gene TRBJ2-3, with 10 bases identical to TRBD1. CDR3 sequence: CASSDPRQGAHPDTQYF. CDR3 nucleotide sequence: TGTGCCAGCAGTGACCCGAGACAGGGGGCGCATCCAGATACGCAGTATTTT.